This passage covers 19 T cell receptor beta chains from one sample sequenced in a study of blood T cell repertoires in COVID-19. The protocol was immunoSEQ multiplex PCR, while the TCRdb copy is restricted to in-frame clones and leaves out a portion. The sample lists approximately 54,000 clones, about four fifths seen once, with approximately 5.4% in the top ten. Sequencing was done on a sample of peripheral blood. The receptor source for this set is a woman aged 60-75 years with acute or convalescent COVID-19.

The V call is TRBV5-8, the J call TRBJ2-1; 7 bases line up with TRBD1. Germline trimming cut 2 bases from V and 0 bases from J; bases unmatched to any gene: 14. Germline lookup yields CDR1 SGHTS and CDR2 YDEGEE. The CDR3 runs to 19 residues. The CDR3 bases are TGTGCCAGCAGCTTAGCGGAGACAGGGCACGCCACCTCCTACAATGAGCAGTTCTTC. Protein product: CASSLAETGHATSYNEQFF.

The chain has TRBV9 and TRBJ1-1, with D unresolved. The CDR3 totals 15 residues. The V end was cut by 4 bases, the J end by 1 base, with 14 bases between. CDR1 and CDR2 (germline): SGDLS, YYNGEE. In nucleotides, the CDR3 is TGTGCCAGCAGCCTTAGTGGGAGGCGGAACACTGAAGCTTTCTTT. It is translated as CASSLSGRRNTEAFF.

J is TRBJ2-1 and V is TRBV24-1, with a weak D call TRBD2 (6 bases). The germline V and J ends were trimmed by 8 bases and 5 bases, with 12 bases remaining between them. Per germline, CDR1 KGHDR and CDR2 SFDVKD. The CDR3 spans 13 residues. CDR3 nucleotides: TGTGCCACCACGGGCGGGGTTAACAATGAGCAGTTCTTC. Translated: CATTGGVNNEQFF.

The J gene is TRBJ1-2, the V gene TRBV18; 8 bases are shared with TRBD1. The CDR3 sequence is 15 residues long. V lost 2 bases to trimming and J lost 8 bases; unmatched junction nucleotides: 10. The germline V gene has CDR1 KGHSH and CDR2 LQKENI. The CDR3 is CASSPSWGQAPGYTF. The CDR3 coding sequence is TGTGCCAGCTCACCAAGTTGGGGACAGGCCCCCGGCTACACCTTC. Supplemented by reference TRBV18 and TRBJ1-2, the full variable domain reads NAGVMQNPRHLVRRRGQEARLRCSPMKGHSHVYWYRQLPEEGLKFMVYLQKENIIDESGMPKERFSAEFPKEGPSILRIQQVVRGDSAAYFCASSPSWGQAPGYTFGSGTRLTVV.

The V and J genes are TRBV6-5 and TRBJ2-1; 11 bases are shared with TRBD2. V lost 7 bases and J lost 5; bases outside the gene matches: 7. In germline, CDR1 is MNHEY, CDR2 SVGAGI. The CDR3 consists of 15 residues. CDR3 DNA sequence: TGTGCCAGCATTAGTCTAGCGGGAGGAGACAATGAGCAGTTCTTC. Encoded protein: CASISLAGGDNEQFF.

About this clone itself: The same CDR3 also results from other DNA sequences found in this sample. In DNA, the CDR3 is TGTGCCAGCAGTTTGACAGAAAACTATGGCTACACCTTC. Its translation: CASSLTENYGYTF. This sequence joins TRBV28 and TRBJ1-2; weak D call: TRBD1 (5 bases). V dropped 3 bases and J dropped 2 bases, with 7 bases sitting between them. The CDR3 sequence is 13 residues long. Germline CDR1 and CDR2: MDHEN and SYDVKM.

The sample holds a few counts of this clone. The chain carries TRBV4-1 and TRBJ2-1; D call uncertain. This CDR3 spans 12 amino acids. Germline V gives CDR1 MGHRA, CDR2 YSYEKL. V was trimmed by 4 bases and J by 6 bases, leaving 7 bases between them. DNA of the CDR3: TGCGCCAGCAGCCCACTCGGCAATGAGCAGTTCTTC. Translation gives CASSPLGNEQFF.

This clone occurred a few times. The V and J genes are TRBV9 and TRBJ1-4, with 7 bases matching TRBD1. Germline V gives CDR1 SGDLS, CDR2 YYNGEE. J lost 3 bases, V lost 3 bases, and 2 bases had no gene match. The length of the CDR3 is 14 residues. CDR3 protein: CASSEGQPNEKLFF. The CDR3 coding sequence is TGTGCCAGCAGCGAGGGACAGCCTAATGAAAAACTGTTTTTT.

The chain joins TRBV27 to TRBJ2-7, with 8 bases matching TRBD1. The CDR3 extends over 15 amino acids. V was clipped by 2 bases and J by 3 bases; unmatched bases: 6. CDR1 and CDR2 from the germline V gene are MNHEY and SMNVEV (reference sequence). CDR3: CASSLKGTGNYEQYF. CDR3 DNA sequence: TGTGCCAGCAGTTTAAAGGGGACAGGAAACTACGAGCAGTACTTC.

This chain uses TRBV7-8 with TRBJ1-6; TRBD1 matches at 8 bases. Trimming removed 4 bases from V and 10 bases from J; junction bases left unmatched: 12. Looked up from germline, CDR1 is SGHVS and CDR2 is FQNEAQ. The CDR3 is 16 residues long. CDR3: CASSSEDRVKGSPLHF. The CDR3 DNA reads TGTGCCAGCAGCTCCGAGGACAGGGTGAAAGGATCACCCCTCCACTTT.

The chain carries TRBV2 and TRBJ2-1; 13 nucleotides agree with TRBD2. The ends lost 4 bases at V and 6 bases at J; junction bases unmatched: 3. The CDR3 consists of 15 residues. The germline V gene encodes CDR1 SNHLY and CDR2 FYNNEI. The CDR3 spells CASSVRTSGSNEQFF. CDR3 bases: TGTGCCAGCAGTGTACGGACTAGCGGGAGCAATGAGCAGTTCTTC. Variable domain in full (rest from reference TRBV2 and TRBJ2-1): EPEVTQTPSHQVTQMGQEVILRCVPISNHLYFYWYRQILGQKVEFLVSFYNNEISEKSEIFDDQFSVERPDGSNFTLKIRSTKLEDSAMYFCASSVRTSGSNEQFFGPGTRLTVL.

The V gene is TRBV28, the J gene TRBJ1-6, with a weak D call TRBD1 (5 bases). Germline CDR1 reads MDHEN; CDR2 reads SYDVKM. The V gene lost 5 bases and the J gene lost 10 bases, with 15 bases spanning the gap. The CDR3 is 14 residues long. The CDR3 sequence: CASSPGSERSPLHF. Here the CDR3 DNA reads TGTGCCAGCAGTCCAGGGTCCGAGAGATCACCCCTCCACTTT.

This rearrangement joins TRBV7-6 to TRBJ1-6; 9 bases are shared with TRBD1. The germline CDR1 and CDR2 sequences are SGHVS and FNYEAQ. The ends lost 0 bases at V and 8 bases at J; junction bases unmatched: 14. The length of the CDR3 is 19 residues. CDR3 protein: CASSLAPPNRGRVDSPLHF. CDR3 DNA sequence: TGTGCCAGCAGCTTAGCCCCACCAAACAGGGGGCGCGTTGATTCACCCCTCCACTTT.

The chain employs TRBV12-3 or TRBV12-4 and TRBJ2-2, with D unclear. The CDR3 consists of 13 residues. Trimming removed 3 bases from V and 3 bases from J, with 5 bases in between. CDR3 residues: CASSFTYTGELFF. CDR3 in DNA: TGTGCCAGCAGTTTCACATACACCGGGGAGCTGTTTTTT.

The rearrangement links TRBV19 to TRBJ1-5, with D possibly being TRBD1 (5 bases). Germline values: CDR1 LNHDA, CDR2 SQIVND (reference sequence). V dropped 11 bases and J dropped 2 bases, with 13 bases sitting between them. This CDR3 contains 13 residues. The CDR3 DNA follows: TGTGCCGCTAGGGGTCCGGGCAATCAGCCCCAGCATTTT. This codes for CAARGPGNQPQHF.

This clone was counted a few times. The rearrangement joins TRBV5-1 to TRBJ1-1; TRBD1 matches 9 bases. Germline CDR1 SGHRS, CDR2 YFSETQ. The trim removed 3 bases at V and 5 bases at J, leaving 5 bases unmatched. This CDR3 comprises 14 residues. Written as DNA, the CDR3 is TGCGCCAGCAGCTCCTTGACAGGGGGGACTGAAGCTTTCTTT. It specifies CASSSLTGGTEAFF.

The CDR3 is CASSLNGQGGYNEQFF. DNA for the CDR3: TGTGCCAGCAGCTTAAATGGCCAGGGAGGCTACAATGAGCAGTTCTTC. The chain links TRBV11-3 to TRBJ2-1, with D tentatively TRBD2 (6 bases). Germline V gives CDR1 SGHNT, CDR2 YENEEA. Trimming took 2 bases from V and 3 from J, leaving 14 bases between them. The CDR3 runs to 16 residues.

The genes are TRBV7-9 and TRBJ1-5; no clear D. Looked up from germline, CDR1 is SEHNR and CDR2 is FQNEAQ (reference sequence). The CDR3 loop spans 13 amino acids. Trimming shortened V by 3 bases and J by 5 bases, and 8 bases separated the two germline ends. The CDR3 spells CASSFGLDQPQHF. In DNA form, the CDR3 reads TGTGCCAGCAGCTTTGGACTCGATCAGCCCCAGCATTTT.

The chain employs TRBV24-1 and TRBJ2-1, with a weak D call TRBD1 (5 bases). Germline CDR1 is KGHDR and CDR2 is SFDVKD. This CDR3 spans 16 amino acids. The germline V and J ends were trimmed by 0 bases and 2 bases, with 10 bases remaining between them. The CDR3 sequence: CATSDLQGGPYNEQFF. The CDR3 DNA sequence: TGTGCCACCAGTGATTTGCAGGGCGGACCCTACAATGAGCAGTTCTTC.